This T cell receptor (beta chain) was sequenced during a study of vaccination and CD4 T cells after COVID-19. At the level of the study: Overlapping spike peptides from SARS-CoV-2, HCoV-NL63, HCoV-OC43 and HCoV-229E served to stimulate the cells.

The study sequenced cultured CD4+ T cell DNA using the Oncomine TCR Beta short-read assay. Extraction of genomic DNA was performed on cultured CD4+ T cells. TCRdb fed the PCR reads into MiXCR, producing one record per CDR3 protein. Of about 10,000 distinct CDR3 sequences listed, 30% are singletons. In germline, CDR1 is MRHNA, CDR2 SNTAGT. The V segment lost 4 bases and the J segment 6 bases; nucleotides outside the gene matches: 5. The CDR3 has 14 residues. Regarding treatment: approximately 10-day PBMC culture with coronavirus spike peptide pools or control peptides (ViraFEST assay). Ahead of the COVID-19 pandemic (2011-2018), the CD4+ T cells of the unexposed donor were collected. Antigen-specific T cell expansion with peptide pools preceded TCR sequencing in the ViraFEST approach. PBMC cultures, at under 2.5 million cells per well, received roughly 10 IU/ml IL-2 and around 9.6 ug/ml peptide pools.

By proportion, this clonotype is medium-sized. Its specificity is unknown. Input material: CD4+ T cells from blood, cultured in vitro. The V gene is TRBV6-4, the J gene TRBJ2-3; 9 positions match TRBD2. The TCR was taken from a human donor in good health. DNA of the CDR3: TGTGCCAGCAGTGCAGCGGGAGGAAGGGATACGCAGTATTTT. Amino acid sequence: CASSAAGGRDTQYF.